This TCR beta chain appears in the sequencing data of a study of T cell repertoires in cytomegalovirus infection. As for the study in general: The authors used CMV epitopes that were HLA-C-restricted (recently identified) and HLA-B-restricted (well studied).

Broader study findings: Using cumulative public TCR beta family frequency, the authors identified those who carried CMV together with the relevant HLA.

The CDR3 has 15 amino acids. The ends lost 1 base at V and 3 bases at J; junction bases unmatched: 4. Germline V gene data show CDR1 as SGHVS and CDR2 as FNYEAQ. TCRdb reanalysed the reads using MiXCR and keeps one entry per CDR3 protein. The sample yields around 710,000 distinct CDR3 sequences, roughly 29% seen once. This clonotype was seen ten or more times. Its antigen is still unknown. This TCR was recovered from a human donor in good health (CMV status not recorded). Some clones in this sample may be carry-over from other donors' samples. The sequenced sample was cultured CD8+ T cells from PBMCs, obtained from culture after CMV antigen stimulation. V gene TRBV7-6 combines with J gene TRBJ2-3; 7 bases fit TRBD1. The CDR3 region has the DNA TGTGCCAGCAGCTTAGACAGGGGTGGAACAGATACGCAGTATTTT. As protein: CASSLDRGGTDTQYF.